These T cell receptor beta chains were read from a single sample in a study of cytomegalovirus exposure and HLA in healthy donors. Assay: immunoSEQ multiplex PCR; the TCRdb copy retains only in-frame clones and omits some. This sample's clone table lists about 170,000 clones. The sequencing input was PBMCs. All receptors come from a woman aged 60 to 75 in good health and CMV-seronegative. The CDR3 runs from the conserved cysteine through the conserved F or W.

j_call: TRBJ2-1
v_call: TRBV6-1
cdr3_aa: CARFINNEQFF

j_call: TRBJ1-5
v_call: TRBV4-2
cdr3_aa: CASSQAGVGDRVNQPQHF

j_call: TRBJ1-2
v_call: TRBV6-6
cdr3_aa: CASTLGALNYGYTF

j_call: TRBJ1-1
v_call: TRBV27
cdr3_aa: CASSPTWTGNTEAFF

j_call: TRBJ2-4
v_call: TRBV6-1
cdr3_aa: CASSEGPLTKNIQYF

j_call: TRBJ1-2
v_call: TRBV5-1
cdr3_aa: CASSPGTGNYGYTF

j_call: TRBJ2-3
v_call: TRBV25-1
cdr3_aa: CASSEFLAGVFHTQYF

j_call: TRBJ1-6
v_call: TRBV6-1
cdr3_aa: CASSEAGTDNSPLHF

j_call: TRBJ2-3
v_call: TRBV27
cdr3_aa: CASSLWGQVTDTQYF

j_call: TRBJ1-1
v_call: TRBV29-1
cdr3_aa: CSGEEGGAFF

j_call: TRBJ1-6
v_call: TRBV4-1
cdr3_aa: CASKQTPYSPLHF

j_call: TRBJ1-5
v_call: TRBV5-1
cdr3_aa: CAGSLDSPNQPQHF

j_call: TRBJ2-2
v_call: TRBV7-2
cdr3_aa: CASSLDSGGASGELFF

j_call: TRBJ1-1
v_call: TRBV18
cdr3_aa: CASSSGQGNTEAFF

j_call: TRBJ1-4
v_call: TRBV4-1
cdr3_aa: CASSRGFWNEKLFF

j_call: TRBJ1-4
v_call: TRBV6-5
cdr3_aa: CASTIAPWANEKLFF

j_call: TRBJ1-2
v_call: TRBV2
cdr3_aa: CASSYRGLGGYTF

j_call: TRBJ2-7
v_call: TRBV7-8
cdr3_aa: CASSQTSGGTFSYEQYF

j_call: TRBJ1-1
v_call: TRBV6-6
cdr3_aa: CASSYTLTGGLAEAFF

j_call: TRBJ2-6
v_call: TRBV11-2
cdr3_aa: CASSRRGTPRANVLTF

j_call: TRBJ2-6
v_call: TRBV11-2
cdr3_aa: CASSRQGSGANVLTF

j_call: TRBJ2-1
v_call: TRBV7-2
cdr3_aa: CASSPPLAGGSDEQFF

j_call: TRBJ2-7
v_call: TRBV10-3
cdr3_aa: CAAGRDSSYEQYF

j_call: TRBJ2-5
v_call: TRBV5-1
cdr3_aa: CASSLEGLTETQYF

j_call: TRBJ2-3
v_call: TRBV9
cdr3_aa: CASSVWDSFSTDTQYF

j_call: TRBJ2-7
v_call: TRBV7-3
cdr3_aa: CASSSGGPTQYF

j_call: TRBJ1-1
v_call: TRBV27
cdr3_aa: CASSVRQGMTEAFF

j_call: TRBJ1-5
v_call: TRBV12-5
cdr3_aa: CASGLETGGMQPQHF

j_call: TRBJ2-2
v_call: TRBV7-2
cdr3_aa: CASSLAWGGPGELFF

j_call: TRBJ2-2
v_call: TRBV7-3
cdr3_aa: CASSFGLENTGELFF

j_call: TRBJ1-2
v_call: TRBV9
cdr3_aa: CASSGGGQGAQGYTF

j_call: TRBJ2-3
v_call: TRBV5-1
cdr3_aa: CASSLGSSIDADTQYF

j_call: TRBJ1-1
v_call: TRBV27
cdr3_aa: CASTPTGTVTEAFF

j_call: TRBJ2-7
v_call: TRBV19
cdr3_aa: CASSIEWGGEQYF

j_call: TRBJ2-3
v_call: TRBV2
cdr3_aa: CASRRQGATDTQYF

j_call: TRBJ1-2
v_call: TRBV4-1
cdr3_aa: CASSLDRGNYGYTF